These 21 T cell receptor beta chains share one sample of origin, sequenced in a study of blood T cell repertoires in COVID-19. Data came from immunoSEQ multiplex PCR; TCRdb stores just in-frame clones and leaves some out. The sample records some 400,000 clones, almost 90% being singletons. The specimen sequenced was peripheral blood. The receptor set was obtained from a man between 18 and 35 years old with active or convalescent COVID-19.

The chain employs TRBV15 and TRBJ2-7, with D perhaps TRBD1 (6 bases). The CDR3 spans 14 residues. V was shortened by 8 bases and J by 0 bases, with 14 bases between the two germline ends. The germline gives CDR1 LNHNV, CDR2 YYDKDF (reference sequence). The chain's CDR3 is CATGLGQPSYEQYF. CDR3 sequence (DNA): TGTGCCACCGGATTAGGACAGCCCTCCTACGAGCAGTACTTC.

The CDR3 loop is CATSRVQGVDNEQFF. In nucleotides, the CDR3 is TGTGCCACCAGCAGAGTCCAGGGGGTGGACAATGAGCAGTTCTTC. The genes are TRBV15 and TRBJ2-1; 7 nucleotides align to TRBD1. CDR1 is LNHNV and CDR2 is YYDKDF in the germline V gene (reference sequence). This CDR3 has 15 amino acids. V trimming: 1 base; J trimming: 5 bases; junction bases outside the gene matches: 5.

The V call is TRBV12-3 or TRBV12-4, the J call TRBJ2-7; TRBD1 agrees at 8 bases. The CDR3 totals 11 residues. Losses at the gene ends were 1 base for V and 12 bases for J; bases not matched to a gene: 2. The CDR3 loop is CASSLGTGLYF. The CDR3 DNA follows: TGTGCCAGCAGTTTAGGGACAGGGTTGTACTTC.

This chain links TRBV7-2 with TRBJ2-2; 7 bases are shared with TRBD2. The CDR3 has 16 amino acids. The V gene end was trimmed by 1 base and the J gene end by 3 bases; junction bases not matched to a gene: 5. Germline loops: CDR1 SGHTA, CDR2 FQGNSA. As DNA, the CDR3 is TGTGCCAGCAGCTTAGTCCCTAGCGGATACACCGGGGAGCTGTTTTTT. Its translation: CASSLVPSGYTGELFF.

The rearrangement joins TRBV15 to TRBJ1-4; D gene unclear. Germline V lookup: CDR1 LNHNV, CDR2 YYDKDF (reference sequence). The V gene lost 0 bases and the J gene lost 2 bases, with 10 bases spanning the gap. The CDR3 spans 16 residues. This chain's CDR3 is CATSRDRSPTNEKLFF. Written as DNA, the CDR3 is TGTGCCACCAGCAGAGATCGTTCTCCGACTAATGAAAAACTGTTTTTT.

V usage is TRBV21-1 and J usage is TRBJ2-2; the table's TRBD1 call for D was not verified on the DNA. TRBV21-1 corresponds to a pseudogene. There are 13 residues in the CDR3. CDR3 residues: CASSNRETGELFF. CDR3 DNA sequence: TGTGCCAGCAGCAACAGGGAAACCGGGGAGCTGTTTTTT.

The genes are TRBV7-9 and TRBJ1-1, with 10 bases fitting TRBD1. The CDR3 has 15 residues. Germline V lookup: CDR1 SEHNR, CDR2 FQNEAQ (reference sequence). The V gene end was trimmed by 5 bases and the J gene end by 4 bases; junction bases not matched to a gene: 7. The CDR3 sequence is CASSPGTGAFTEAFF. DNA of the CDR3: TGTGCCAGCAGCCCGGGGACAGGGGCCTTCACTGAAGCTTTCTTT.

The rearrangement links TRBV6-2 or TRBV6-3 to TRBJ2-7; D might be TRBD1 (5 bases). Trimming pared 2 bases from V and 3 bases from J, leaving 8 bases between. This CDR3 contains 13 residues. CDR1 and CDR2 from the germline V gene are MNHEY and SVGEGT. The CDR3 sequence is CASSYIDSYEQYF. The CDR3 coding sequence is TGTGCCAGCAGTTACATCGACAGCTACGAGCAGTACTTC.

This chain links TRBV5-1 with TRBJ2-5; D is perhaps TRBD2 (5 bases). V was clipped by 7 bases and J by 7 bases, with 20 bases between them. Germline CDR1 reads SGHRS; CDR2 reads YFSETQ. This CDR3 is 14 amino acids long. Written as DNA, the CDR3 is TGCGCCAGCTGTAATAGAGGGCGTGCGGGGACCCAGTACTTC. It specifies CASCNRGRAGTQYF.

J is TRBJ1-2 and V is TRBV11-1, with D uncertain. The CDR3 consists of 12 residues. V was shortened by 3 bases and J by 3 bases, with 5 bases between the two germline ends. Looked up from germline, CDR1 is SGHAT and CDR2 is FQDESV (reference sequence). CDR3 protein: CASSLADYGYTF. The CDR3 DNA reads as TGTGCCAGCAGCTTGGCTGACTATGGCTACACCTTC.

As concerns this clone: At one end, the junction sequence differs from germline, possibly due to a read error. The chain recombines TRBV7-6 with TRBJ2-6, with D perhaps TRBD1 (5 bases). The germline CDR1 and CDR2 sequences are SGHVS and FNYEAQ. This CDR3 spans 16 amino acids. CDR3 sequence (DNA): TGTGCCAGCAGCCCACGGGTCTACTCTGGGGCCAACGTGCTGACTTTC. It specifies CASSPRVYSGANVLTF.

The CDR3: CASSLDRSLLFF. The DNA for the CDR3 is TGTGCCAGCAGCTTGGACAGGTCGTTGCTGTTTTTT. V gene TRBV5-5 combines with J gene TRBJ1-4, with D possibly TRBD1 on 5 matching bases. The V gene lost 0 bases and the J gene lost 14 bases, with 11 bases spanning the gap. The V gene's germline CDR1 is SGHKS and CDR2 YYEKEE (reference sequence). The CDR3 loop spans 12 amino acids.

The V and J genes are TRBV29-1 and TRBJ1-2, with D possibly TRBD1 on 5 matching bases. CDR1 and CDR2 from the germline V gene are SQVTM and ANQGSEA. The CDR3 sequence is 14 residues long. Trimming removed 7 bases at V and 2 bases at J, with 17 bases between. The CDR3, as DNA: TGCAGCGCCCCGAGGGGAGGGGAGAACTATGGCTACACCTTC. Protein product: CSAPRGGENYGYTF.

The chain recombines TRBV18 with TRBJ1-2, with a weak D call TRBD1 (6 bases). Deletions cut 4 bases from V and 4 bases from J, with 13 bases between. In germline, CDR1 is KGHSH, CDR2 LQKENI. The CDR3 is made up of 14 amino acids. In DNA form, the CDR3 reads TGTGCCAGCTCACGAAAGGGGGATGTCTATGGCTACACCTTC. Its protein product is CASSRKGDVYGYTF.

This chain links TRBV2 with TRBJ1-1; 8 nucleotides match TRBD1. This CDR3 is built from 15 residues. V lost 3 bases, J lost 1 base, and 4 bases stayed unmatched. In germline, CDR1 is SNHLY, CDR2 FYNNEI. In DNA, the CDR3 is TGTGCCAGCAGTGAGAGACAGGGGACGAACACTGAAGCTTTCTTT. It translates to CASSERQGTNTEAFF.

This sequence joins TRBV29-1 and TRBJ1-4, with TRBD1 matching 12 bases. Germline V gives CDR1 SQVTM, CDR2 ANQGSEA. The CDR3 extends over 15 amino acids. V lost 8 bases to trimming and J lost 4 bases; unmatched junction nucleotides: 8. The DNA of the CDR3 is TGCAGCAGATCCGGGACAGGGGGCCATAATGAAAAACTGTTTTTT. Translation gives CSRSGTGGHNEKLFF.

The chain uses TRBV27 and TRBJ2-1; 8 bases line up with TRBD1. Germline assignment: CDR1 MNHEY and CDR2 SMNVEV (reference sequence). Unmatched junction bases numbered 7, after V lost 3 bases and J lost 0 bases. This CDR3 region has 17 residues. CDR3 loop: CASSFATGAPSYNEQFF. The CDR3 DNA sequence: TGTGCCAGCAGTTTCGCGACAGGGGCCCCCTCCTACAATGAGCAGTTCTTC.

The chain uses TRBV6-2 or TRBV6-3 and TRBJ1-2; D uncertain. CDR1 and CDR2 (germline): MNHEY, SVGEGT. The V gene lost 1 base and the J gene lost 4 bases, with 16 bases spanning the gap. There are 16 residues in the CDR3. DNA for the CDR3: TGTGCCAGCAGTTACTTGATCAGACTTTTTACCTATGGCTACACCTTC. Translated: CASSYLIRLFTYGYTF.

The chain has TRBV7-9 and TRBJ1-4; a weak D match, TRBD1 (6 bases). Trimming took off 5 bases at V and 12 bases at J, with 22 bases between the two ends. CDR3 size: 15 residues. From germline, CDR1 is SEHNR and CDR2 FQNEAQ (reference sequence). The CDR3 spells CASSLLRGQRIELFF. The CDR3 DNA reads TGTGCCAGCAGCCTACTTCGTGGACAGCGGATTGAACTGTTTTTT. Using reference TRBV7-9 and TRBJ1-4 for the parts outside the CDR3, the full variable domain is DTGVSQNPRHKITKRGQNVTFRCDPISEHNRLYWYRQTLGQGPEFLTYFQNEAQLEKSRLLSDRFSAERPKGSFSTLEIQRTEQGDSAMYLCASSLLRGQRIELFFGSGTQLSVL.

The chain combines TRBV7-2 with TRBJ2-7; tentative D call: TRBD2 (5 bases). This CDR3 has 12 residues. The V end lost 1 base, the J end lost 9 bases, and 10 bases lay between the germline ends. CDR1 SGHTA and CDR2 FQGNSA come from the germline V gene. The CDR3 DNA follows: TGTGCCAGCAGCTTAGTATACGAGGGGCAGTACTTC. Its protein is CASSLVYEGQYF.

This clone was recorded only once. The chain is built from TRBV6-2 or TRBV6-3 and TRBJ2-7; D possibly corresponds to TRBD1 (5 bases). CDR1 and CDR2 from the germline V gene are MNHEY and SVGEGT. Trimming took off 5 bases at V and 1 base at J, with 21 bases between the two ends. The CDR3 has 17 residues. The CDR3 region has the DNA TGTGCCAGCAGTCCCCAGGGTCTAAGGAAGGGGTCCTACGAGCAGTACTTC. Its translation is CASSPQGLRKGSYEQYF.